This T cell receptor beta chain was profiled in a study of quantifying T cell responses using KT2 cells. Study-level background: Reverse transcription used primers in the TCR alpha and beta constant regions.

An oligo carrying a UMI was ligated to the cDNA 3' end. First-round PCR used four to five cycles and beta primers RC1.1 and RC1.2 covering TRBC1 and TRBC2. Separate processing of TCR alpha and beta chains began at the second PCR. From the UMI-ligation and nested PCR reads, TCRdb called clonotypes with MiXCR, one entry per CDR3 protein. The sample contains tens of thousands of distinct CDR3 sequences, approximately 7% of which appear only once. This clonotype was seen many times. Its antigen is not known. General study points: Input KT2 cell number predicted KT2 alpha and beta sequence counts linearly over several orders of magnitude.

CDR3 length equals 12 residues. V was cut by 8 bases and J by 7 bases, with 15 bases left in between. Germline V gene data show CDR1 as SGHVS and CDR2 as FQNEAQ. This TCR was sampled from a human donor. This rearrangement joins TRBV7-8 to TRBJ2-7; D may correspond to TRBD1 or TRBD2 (6 bases each). Sequencing used PBMCs spiked with cells of the T cell clone KT2. The DNA for the CDR3 is TGTGCCAGCCGCGGTCGGGGGCGGGAGCAGTACTTC. Its protein is CASRGRGREQYF.